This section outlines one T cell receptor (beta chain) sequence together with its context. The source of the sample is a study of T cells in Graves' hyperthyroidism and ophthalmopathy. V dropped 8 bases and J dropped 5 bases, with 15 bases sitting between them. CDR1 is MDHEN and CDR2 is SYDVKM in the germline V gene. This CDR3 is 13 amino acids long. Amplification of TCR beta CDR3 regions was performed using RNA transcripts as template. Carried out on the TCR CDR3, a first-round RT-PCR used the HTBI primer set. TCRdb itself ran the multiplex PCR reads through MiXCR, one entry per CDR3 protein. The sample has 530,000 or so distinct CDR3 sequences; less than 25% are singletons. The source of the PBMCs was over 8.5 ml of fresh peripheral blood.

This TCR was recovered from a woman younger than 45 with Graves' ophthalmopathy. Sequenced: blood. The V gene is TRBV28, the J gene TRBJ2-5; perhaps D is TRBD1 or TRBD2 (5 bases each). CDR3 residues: CASLRDPGETQYF. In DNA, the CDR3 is TGTGCCAGCCTCCGGGACCCAGGGGAGACCCAGTACTTC.